Listed here is a single T cell receptor beta chain. Sequencing used immunoSEQ multiplex PCR; TCRdb keeps in-frame clones, though not all of them. There are some 150,000 clones in the sample; about 82% occur only once, and more than 5% lies in the top ten. This sample is part of a study of blood T cell repertoires in COVID-19. Deletions cut 5 bases from V and 3 bases from J, with 19 bases between. Germline V CDR1 and CDR2: SGHDN, FVKESK. CDR3 length: 16 amino acids. Sequenced material: PBMCs or T cells enriched from blood (not recorded which). V is TRBV14 and J is TRBJ2-5, with D possibly TRBD1 on 5 matching bases. The receptor was derived from a woman between 40 and 55 years old who had recovered from COVID-19. CDR3 nucleotides: TGTGCCAGCAGCTCCTCAGGGTGGTATCTGGAAGAGACCCAGTACTTC. It yields the protein CASSSSGWYLEETQYF.